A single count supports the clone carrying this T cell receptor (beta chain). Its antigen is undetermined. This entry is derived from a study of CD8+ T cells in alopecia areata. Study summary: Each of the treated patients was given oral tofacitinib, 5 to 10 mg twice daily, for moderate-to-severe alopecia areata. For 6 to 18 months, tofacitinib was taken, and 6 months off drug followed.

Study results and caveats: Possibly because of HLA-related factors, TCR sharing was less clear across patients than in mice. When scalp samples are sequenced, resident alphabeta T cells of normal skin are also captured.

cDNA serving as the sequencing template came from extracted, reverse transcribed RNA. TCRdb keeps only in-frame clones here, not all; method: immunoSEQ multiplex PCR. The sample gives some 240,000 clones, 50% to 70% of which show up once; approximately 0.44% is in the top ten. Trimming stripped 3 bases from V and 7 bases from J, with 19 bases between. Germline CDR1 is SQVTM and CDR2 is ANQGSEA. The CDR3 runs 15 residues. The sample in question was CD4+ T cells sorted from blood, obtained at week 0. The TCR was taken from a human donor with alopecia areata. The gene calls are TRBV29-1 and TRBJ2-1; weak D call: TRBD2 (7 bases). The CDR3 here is CSVDLGGPVGNEQFF. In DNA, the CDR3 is TGCAGCGTTGATTTGGGGGGGCCGGTTGGGAATGAGCAGTTCTTC.